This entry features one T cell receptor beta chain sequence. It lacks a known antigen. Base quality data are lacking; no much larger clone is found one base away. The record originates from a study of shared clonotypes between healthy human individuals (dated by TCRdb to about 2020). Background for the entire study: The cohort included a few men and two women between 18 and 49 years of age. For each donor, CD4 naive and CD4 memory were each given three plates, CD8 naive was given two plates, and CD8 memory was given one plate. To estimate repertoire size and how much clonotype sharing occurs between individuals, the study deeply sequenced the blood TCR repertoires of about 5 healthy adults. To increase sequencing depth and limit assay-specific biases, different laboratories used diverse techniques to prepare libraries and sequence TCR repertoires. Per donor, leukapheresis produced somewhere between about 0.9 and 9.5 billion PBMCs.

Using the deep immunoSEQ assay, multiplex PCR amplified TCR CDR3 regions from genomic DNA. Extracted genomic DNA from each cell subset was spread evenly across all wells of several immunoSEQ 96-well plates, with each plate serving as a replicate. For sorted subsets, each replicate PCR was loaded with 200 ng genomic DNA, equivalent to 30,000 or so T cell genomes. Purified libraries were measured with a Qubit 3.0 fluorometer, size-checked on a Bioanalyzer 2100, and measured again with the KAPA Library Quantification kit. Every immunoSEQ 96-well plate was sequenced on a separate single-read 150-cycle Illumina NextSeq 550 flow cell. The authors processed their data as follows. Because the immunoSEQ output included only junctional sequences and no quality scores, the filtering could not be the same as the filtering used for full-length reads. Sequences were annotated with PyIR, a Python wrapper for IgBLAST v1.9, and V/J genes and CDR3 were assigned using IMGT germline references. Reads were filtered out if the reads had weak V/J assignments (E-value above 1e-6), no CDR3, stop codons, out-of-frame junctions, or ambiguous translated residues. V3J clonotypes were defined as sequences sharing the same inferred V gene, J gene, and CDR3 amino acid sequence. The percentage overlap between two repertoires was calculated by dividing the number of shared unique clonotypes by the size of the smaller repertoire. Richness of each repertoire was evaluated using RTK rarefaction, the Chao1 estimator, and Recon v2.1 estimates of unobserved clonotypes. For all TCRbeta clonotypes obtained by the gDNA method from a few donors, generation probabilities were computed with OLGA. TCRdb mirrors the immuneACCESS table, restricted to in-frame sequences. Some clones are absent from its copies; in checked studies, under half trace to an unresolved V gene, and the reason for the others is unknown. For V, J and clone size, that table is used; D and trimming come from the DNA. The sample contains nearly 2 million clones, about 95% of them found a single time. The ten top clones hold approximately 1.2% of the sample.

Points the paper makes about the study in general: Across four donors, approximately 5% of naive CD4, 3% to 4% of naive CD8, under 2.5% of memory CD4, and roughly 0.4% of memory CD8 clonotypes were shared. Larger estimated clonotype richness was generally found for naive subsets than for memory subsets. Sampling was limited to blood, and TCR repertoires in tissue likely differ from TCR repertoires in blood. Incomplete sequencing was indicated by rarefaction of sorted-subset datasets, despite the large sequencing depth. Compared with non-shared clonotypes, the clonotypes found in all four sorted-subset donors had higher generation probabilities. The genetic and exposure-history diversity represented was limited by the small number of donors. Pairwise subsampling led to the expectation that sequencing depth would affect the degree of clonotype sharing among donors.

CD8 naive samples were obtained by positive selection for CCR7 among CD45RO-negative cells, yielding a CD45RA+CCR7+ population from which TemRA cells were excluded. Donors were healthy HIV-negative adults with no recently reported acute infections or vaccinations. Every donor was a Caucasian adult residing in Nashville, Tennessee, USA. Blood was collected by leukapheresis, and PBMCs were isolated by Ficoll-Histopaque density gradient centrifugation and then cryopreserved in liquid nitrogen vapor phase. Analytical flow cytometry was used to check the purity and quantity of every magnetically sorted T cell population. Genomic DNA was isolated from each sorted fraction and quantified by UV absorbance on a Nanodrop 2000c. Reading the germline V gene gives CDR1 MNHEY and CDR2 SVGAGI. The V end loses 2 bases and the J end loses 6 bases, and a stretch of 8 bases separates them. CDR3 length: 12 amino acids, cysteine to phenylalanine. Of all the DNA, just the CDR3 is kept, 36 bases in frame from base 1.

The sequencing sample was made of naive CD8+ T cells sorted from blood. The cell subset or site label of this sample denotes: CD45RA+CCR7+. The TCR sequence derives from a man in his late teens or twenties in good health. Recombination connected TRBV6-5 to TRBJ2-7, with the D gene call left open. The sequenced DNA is TGTGCCAGCAGTTACATCCCAGGCGAGCAGTACTTC. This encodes CASSYIPGEQYF.